This T cell receptor beta chain was captured in a study of healthy donors' naive CD4 and CD8 T cells. As for the study in general: Donors came from three age groups: 20-25, 40-50 and 60-70 years. TCR alpha primers covered all functional IMGT alpha gene variants. Study findings and constraints: Positive CDR3 charge linked to CD4+ cells, negative to CD8+ cells.

Starting from approximately 500 ng of total RNA, TCR libraries were made with linear amplification. MiXCR, applied by TCRdb to the reads, yields one record per CDR3 protein. The sample lists 180,000 or so distinct CDR3 sequences; around 80% were seen once. The CDR3 loop spans 11 amino acids. From germline, CDR1 is SGHAT and CDR2 FQDESV (reference sequence). V lost 5 bases and J lost 13, with 9 bases in between. This clonotype was found a few times. Antigen unknown. The receptor's source is a pool of human donors in good health; the sample pools cells from several healthy donors. The sample comprised naive CD4+ and CD8+ T cells sorted from blood, pooled from several donors. V gene TRBV11-1 combines with J gene TRBJ1-6; D is unresolved. Here the CDR3 reads CASSEYGPLHF. Here the CDR3 DNA reads TGTGCCAGCAGCGAATACGGCCCCCTCCACTTT.